This is a list of T cell receptor beta chains from one sample in a study of CD8 T cell repertoires and HIV-1 epitope variants. Produced via immunoSEQ multiplex PCR; TCRdb's table is partial and in-frame only. Counted here are under 100,000 clones, over 70% occurring once; the ten biggest clones make up roughly 24%. Sample: uncultured baseline CD8+ T cells from peripheral blood mononuclear cells (PBMCs). These receptors were taken from a male donor with HIV. CDR3s include the opening cysteine and the closing phenylalanine or tryptophan. D genes are given only for firm matches. Part of the rows lack a size; the others show once, few, many or a class for expanded clones.

J gene: TRBJ1-1
V gene: TRBV7-6
D gene: NA
clone size: many
CDR3 length: 13
CDR3 DNA: TGTGCCAGCAGCTTAGGGGAGAACACTGAAGCTTTCTTT
CDR3 protein: CASSLGENTEAFF

J gene: TRBJ1-1
V gene: TRBV6-1
D gene: NA
clone size: NA
CDR3 length: 13
CDR3 DNA: TGTGCCAGCAATCACAACGAGAACACTGAAGCTTTCTTT
CDR3 protein: CASNHNENTEAFF

J gene: TRBJ2-4
V gene: TRBV19
D gene: TRBD1
clone size: NA
CDR3 length: 17
CDR3 DNA: TGTGCCAGTAGTCTATTTTACAGGGGGTCGGCCAAAAACATTCAGTACTTC
CDR3 protein: CASSLFYRGSAKNIQYF

J gene: TRBJ1-2
V gene: TRBV10-2
D gene: NA
clone size: many
CDR3 length: 16
CDR3 DNA: TGCGCCAGCAGTGAGGACCGGGGCCGAGCTAACTATGGCTACACCTTC
CDR3 protein: CASSEDRGRANYGYTF

J gene: TRBJ1-6
V gene: TRBV28
D gene: NA
clone size: NA
CDR3 length: 15
CDR3 DNA: TGTGCCAGCACCCTCCACCCGTCGGGGATTTCACCCCTCCACTTT
CDR3 protein: CASTLHPSGISPLHF

J gene: TRBJ1-1
V gene: TRBV7-3
D gene: NA
clone size: NA
CDR3 length: 13
CDR3 DNA: TGTGCCAGCAGTCGTGGCCCATACACTGAAGCTTTCTTT
CDR3 protein: CASSRGPYTEAFF

J gene: TRBJ1-1
V gene: TRBV28
D gene: NA
clone size: NA
CDR3 length: 16
CDR3 DNA: TGTGCCAGCAGTTTATCTTGGGGGTTGCCCAACACTGAAGCTTTCTTT
CDR3 protein: CASSLSWGLPNTEAFF

J gene: TRBJ2-7
V gene: TRBV7-8
D gene: NA
clone size: NA
CDR3 length: 13
CDR3 DNA: TGTGCCAGCAGCTTATCCCCAACATCCGCCCTAGGATTC
CDR3 protein: CASSLSPTSALGF

J gene: TRBJ1-1
V gene: TRBV7-3
D gene: NA
clone size: NA
CDR3 length: 14
CDR3 DNA: TGTGCCAGCAGCTCGTCGACAGGGAACACTGAAGCTTTCTTT
CDR3 protein: CASSSSTGNTEAFF

J gene: TRBJ2-7
V gene: TRBV11-2
D gene: NA
clone size: NA
CDR3 length: 13
CDR3 DNA: TGTGCCAGCAGCTTAAGGCTAGTCTACGAGCAGTACTTC
CDR3 protein: CASSLRLVYEQYF

J gene: TRBJ1-5
V gene: TRBV4-3
D gene: NA
clone size: NA
CDR3 length: 15
CDR3 DNA: TGCGCCAGCAGCCAAGACGACAGGATTAATCAGCCCCAGCATTTT
CDR3 protein: CASSQDDRINQPQHF

J gene: TRBJ1-2
V gene: TRBV6-1
D gene: NA
clone size: NA
CDR3 length: 14
CDR3 DNA: TGTGCCAGCAGTGACGGGGAGGGGAATCGGGGCTACACCTTC
CDR3 protein: CASSDGEGNRGYTF

J gene: TRBJ2-1
V gene: TRBV7-9
D gene: NA
clone size: NA
CDR3 length: 12
CDR3 DNA: TGTGCCAGAGGGGAGTCGGTCAATGAGCAGTTCTTC
CDR3 protein: CARGESVNEQFF

J gene: TRBJ2-1
V gene: TRBV27
D gene: NA
clone size: NA
CDR3 length: 14
CDR3 DNA: TGTGCCAGCAGTTTATTCACCAAGCACGTTGAGCAGTTCTTC
CDR3 protein: CASSLFTKHVEQFF

J gene: TRBJ2-5
V gene: TRBV2
D gene: NA
clone size: NA
CDR3 length: 14
CDR3 DNA: TGTGCCAGCAGTGTCCCGAGCAGTCAAGAGACCCAGTACTTC
CDR3 protein: CASSVPSSQETQYF

J gene: TRBJ2-1
V gene: TRBV9
D gene: NA
clone size: NA
CDR3 length: 14
CDR3 DNA: TGTGCCAGCAGCGTAGCTAATGGAGGCAATGAGCAGTTCTTC
CDR3 protein: CASSVANGGNEQFF

J gene: TRBJ1-5
V gene: TRBV2
D gene: NA
clone size: few
CDR3 length: 17
CDR3 DNA: TGTGCCAGCAGTGAAGGGGCAGGATTCTATAGCAATCAGCCCCAGCATTTT
CDR3 protein: CASSEGAGFYSNQPQHF

J gene: TRBJ1-5
V gene: TRBV19
D gene: TRBD1
clone size: NA
CDR3 length: 15
CDR3 DNA: TGTGCCAGTAGTACCGGGACAGGACTCAATCAGCCCCAGCATTTT
CDR3 protein: CASSTGTGLNQPQHF

J gene: TRBJ2-5
V gene: TRBV6-1
D gene: TRBD1
clone size: NA
CDR3 length: 15
CDR3 DNA: TGTGCCAGCAGTGAATATGGACAGGGGTTAAAGACCCAGTACTTC
CDR3 protein: CASSEYGQGLKTQYF

J gene: TRBJ1-1
V gene: TRBV29-1
D gene: TRBD1
clone size: once
CDR3 length: 14
CDR3 DNA: TGCAGCGTACTAGGAGACAGGGGAGTTTTCGGGGCTTTCTTT
CDR3 protein: CSVLGDRGVFGAFF

J gene: TRBJ1-1
V gene: TRBV6-6
D gene: TRBD1
clone size: NA
CDR3 length: 15
CDR3 DNA: TGTGCCAGCAGTTACTCGACAGGGATAAACCCTGAAGCTTTCTTT
CDR3 protein: CASSYSTGINPEAFF

J gene: TRBJ2-1
V gene: TRBV7-3
D gene: NA
clone size: NA
CDR3 length: 15
CDR3 DNA: TGTGCCAGCAGCTTAACGGGGGGGCTTTACAATGAGCAGTTCTTC
CDR3 protein: CASSLTGGLYNEQFF

J gene: TRBJ2-5
V gene: TRBV5-6
D gene: NA
clone size: NA
CDR3 length: 14
CDR3 DNA: TGTGCCAGCAGCTTCGGAGCCACTCAAGAGACCCAGTACTTC
CDR3 protein: CASSFGATQETQYF

J gene: TRBJ1-6
V gene: TRBV9
D gene: NA
clone size: few
CDR3 length: 15
CDR3 DNA: TGTGCCAGCAGCGTAGACCCGTGGACCGGTTCACCCCTCCACTTT
CDR3 protein: CASSVDPWTGSPLHF

J gene: TRBJ2-7
V gene: TRBV6-1
D gene: TRBD2
clone size: NA
CDR3 length: 13
CDR3 DNA: TGTGCCAGCAAACAGCGGGGGACCTACGAGCAGTACTTC
CDR3 protein: CASKQRGTYEQYF

J gene: TRBJ2-7
V gene: TRBV28
D gene: TRBD1
clone size: many
CDR3 length: 14
CDR3 DNA: TGTGCCAGCAATCCGGGACAGGGGGCCTACGAGCAGTACTTC
CDR3 protein: CASNPGQGAYEQYF

J gene: TRBJ2-1
V gene: TRBV19
D gene: TRBD2
clone size: NA
CDR3 length: 13
CDR3 DNA: TGTGCCAGTAGTATTAACGGGAGGGCTGAGCAGTTCTTC
CDR3 protein: CASSINGRAEQFF

J gene: TRBJ1-2
V gene: TRBV4-3
D gene: NA
clone size: NA
CDR3 length: 16
CDR3 DNA: TGCGCCAGCAGCCCAGAGATCGACCGGGCTACCTATGGCTACACCTTC
CDR3 protein: CASSPEIDRATYGYTF

J gene: TRBJ2-7
V gene: TRBV30
D gene: TRBD1
clone size: NA
CDR3 length: 14
CDR3 DNA: TGTGCCTGGGATGCCGGGACAGGGGTCCACGAGCAGTACTTC
CDR3 protein: CAWDAGTGVHEQYF

J gene: TRBJ1-5
V gene: TRBV19
D gene: NA
clone size: NA
CDR3 length: 15
CDR3 DNA: TGTGCCAGTAGTCCGCAGCGGGCAGACAATCAGCCCCAGCATTTT
CDR3 protein: CASSPQRADNQPQHF

J gene: TRBJ1-2
V gene: TRBV6-5
D gene: NA
clone size: NA
CDR3 length: 13
CDR3 DNA: TGTGCCAGCAGTCCCGTCCTGGGCTCTGGCTACACCTTC
CDR3 protein: CASSPVLGSGYTF

J gene: TRBJ2-1
V gene: TRBV7-7
D gene: NA
clone size: NA
CDR3 length: 14
CDR3 DNA: TGTGCTAGCAGCCCAGGTCAAGCCCTAAATGAGCAGTTCTTC
CDR3 protein: CASSPGQALNEQFF

J gene: TRBJ2-7
V gene: TRBV13
D gene: NA
clone size: NA
CDR3 length: 14
CDR3 DNA: TGTGCCAGCAGCTCCCCGGGACTCCCCTACGAGCAGTACTTC
CDR3 protein: CASSSPGLPYEQYF

J gene: TRBJ1-2
V gene: TRBV4-3
D gene: TRBD1
clone size: few
CDR3 length: 17
CDR3 DNA: TGCGCCAGCAGCCAAGATCGGGCGGGACAGGGGGGCTATGGCTACACCTTC
CDR3 protein: CASSQDRAGQGGYGYTF

J gene: TRBJ2-6
V gene: TRBV11-1
D gene: NA
clone size: NA
CDR3 length: 16
CDR3 DNA: TGTGCCAGCGTCCGTGGAGGGATCTCCGGGGCCAACGTCCTGACTTTC
CDR3 protein: CASVRGGISGANVLTF

J gene: TRBJ2-7
V gene: TRBV7-8
D gene: NA
clone size: NA
CDR3 length: 13
CDR3 DNA: TGTGCCAGCAGCCTTCCGGACGGGGGAGAGCAGTACTTC
CDR3 protein: CASSLPDGGEQYF

J gene: TRBJ2-5
V gene: TRBV19
D gene: TRBD1
clone size: NA
CDR3 length: 14
CDR3 DNA: TGTGCCAGTAGTAGGGACAGGGGGTTGGAGACCCAGTACTTC
CDR3 protein: CASSRDRGLETQYF

J gene: TRBJ2-5
V gene: TRBV5-1
D gene: NA
clone size: NA
CDR3 length: 15
CDR3 DNA: TGCGCCAGCAGCTTGGGGCAGGCCTACCGGGAGACCCAGTACTTC
CDR3 protein: CASSLGQAYRETQYF

J gene: TRBJ2-5
V gene: TRBV7-9
D gene: NA
clone size: few
CDR3 length: 15
CDR3 DNA: TGTGCCAGCAGCTCCGCCGGGATAGATCAAGAGACCCAGTACTTC
CDR3 protein: CASSSAGIDQETQYF

J gene: TRBJ2-3
V gene: TRBV6-5
D gene: TRBD2
clone size: NA
CDR3 length: 15
CDR3 DNA: TGTGCCAGCAGGACTAGCGGGGGGGCCGTAGATACGCAGTATTTT
CDR3 protein: CASRTSGGAVDTQYF

J gene: TRBJ1-6
V gene: TRBV6-6
D gene: NA
clone size: NA
CDR3 length: 16
CDR3 DNA: TGTGCCAGCAGTTACTTACTACAGGGCTCTAATTCACCCCTCCACTTT
CDR3 protein: CASSYLLQGSNSPLHF

J gene: TRBJ1-1
V gene: TRBV7-6
D gene: TRBD1
clone size: NA
CDR3 length: 13
CDR3 DNA: TGTGCCAGCAGCTTTAGGACAGGGTCAGGAGCTTTCTTT
CDR3 protein: CASSFRTGSGAFF

J gene: TRBJ1-4
V gene: TRBV6-5
D gene: NA
clone size: NA
CDR3 length: 13
CDR3 DNA: TGTGCCAGCTCCCCGGGTGTTTATGAAAAACTGTTTTTT
CDR3 protein: CASSPGVYEKLFF

J gene: TRBJ1-2
V gene: TRBV25-1
D gene: NA
clone size: NA
CDR3 length: 14
CDR3 DNA: TGTGCCAGCAGTGAATGGGGCGGGAACTATGGCTACACCTTC
CDR3 protein: CASSEWGGNYGYTF

J gene: TRBJ2-1
V gene: TRBV5-6
D gene: TRBD1
clone size: NA
CDR3 length: 15
CDR3 DNA: TGTGCCAGCAGCTTCACCGGGACAGGGGGCACTGAGCAGTTCTTC
CDR3 protein: CASSFTGTGGTEQFF

J gene: TRBJ2-6
V gene: TRBV28
D gene: NA
clone size: NA
CDR3 length: 15
CDR3 DNA: TGTGCCAGCAGTTTGCCCCTGGCTGGGGCCAACGTCCTGACTTTC
CDR3 protein: CASSLPLAGANVLTF

J gene: TRBJ2-7
V gene: TRBV9
D gene: NA
clone size: NA
CDR3 length: 15
CDR3 DNA: TGTGCCAGCAGCGTAGGAATTAGCGGCGCCTACGAGCAGTACTTC
CDR3 protein: CASSVGISGAYEQYF

J gene: TRBJ1-2
V gene: TRBV6-5
D gene: NA
clone size: NA
CDR3 length: 14
CDR3 DNA: TGTGCCAGCAGCACCGGTGGAAGATACTATGGCTACACCTTC
CDR3 protein: CASSTGGRYYGYTF

J gene: TRBJ1-4
V gene: TRBV7-6
D gene: TRBD1
clone size: NA
CDR3 length: 15
CDR3 DNA: TGTGCCAGCAGCTTAGACAGGGGGGTTCATGAAAAACTGTTTTTT
CDR3 protein: CASSLDRGVHEKLFF

J gene: TRBJ1-4
V gene: TRBV28
D gene: NA
clone size: once
CDR3 length: 15
CDR3 DNA: TGTGCCAGCAGTTTACTTCAGGGATCTAATGAAAAACTGTTTTTT
CDR3 protein: CASSLLQGSNEKLFF

J gene: TRBJ2-5
V gene: TRBV5-1
D gene: TRBD2
clone size: NA
CDR3 length: 18
CDR3 DNA: TGCGCCAGCAGCTCCTTGGAACTAGCGGGAGCCCTAGGGGAGACCCAGTACTTC
CDR3 protein: CASSSLELAGALGETQYF

J gene: TRBJ2-5
V gene: TRBV28
D gene: TRBD1
clone size: few
CDR3 length: 15
CDR3 DNA: TGTGCCAGCAGTTCGAAGGACAGGGACCAAGAGACCCAGTACTTC
CDR3 protein: CASSSKDRDQETQYF